The 5 T cell receptor beta chains presented below share a single source sample, sequenced in a study of shared clonotypes between healthy human individuals. Here immunoSEQ multiplex PCR was the method, and the copy in TCRdb shows in-frame clones only, minus some. The table shows some 1 million clones, with about 74% occurring only once. The sample taken for sequencing was memory CD4+ T cells sorted from blood. The subset denotes: CD45RA-negative fraction. The receptors were gathered from a man between 18 and 29 years old in good health.

The chain joins TRBV29-1 to TRBJ1-2; D is ambiguous. The CDR3 sequence is 10 residues long. Trimming pared 7 bases from V and 3 bases from J, leaving 6 bases between. The V gene's germline CDR1 is SQVTM and CDR2 ANQGSEA. CDR3 sequence reads: CSDKYYGYTF. As DNA, the CDR3 is TGCAGCGATAAGTACTATGGCTACACCTTC.

The V call is TRBV4-1, the J call TRBJ1-3; D may be TRBD1 (6 bases). Germline V gene lookup returns CDR1 MGHRA and CDR2 YSYEKL. The CDR3 has 17 amino acids. Trimming removed 1 base at V and 0 bases at J, with 13 bases between. CDR3 loop: CASSQVGRGISGNTIYF. The CDR3 DNA follows: TGCGCCAGCAGCCAAGTGGGGAGGGGGATCTCTGGAAACACCATATATTTT.

The chain couples TRBV5-1 to TRBJ2-2, with D possibly TRBD1 on 6 matching bases. CDR3 size: 14 residues. The V gene lost 0 bases and the J gene lost 8 bases, with 11 bases spanning the gap. The V gene's germline CDR1 is SGHRS and CDR2 YFSETQ. The CDR3 is CASSLGRGSGELFF. For the CDR3, the DNA is TGCGCCAGCAGCTTGGGCAGGGGATCTGGGGAGCTGTTTTTT. The whole variable domain, remainder taken from reference TRBV5-1 and TRBJ2-2, is KAGVTQTPRYLIKTRGQQVTLSCSPISGHRSVSWYQQTPGQGLQFLFEYFSETQRNKGNFPGRFSGRQFSNSRSEMNVSTLELGDSALYLCASSLGRGSGELFFGEGSRLTVL.

The chain is built from TRBV5-1 and TRBJ2-2, with D possibly being TRBD1 (7 bases). Trimming left V 5 bases short and J 10 bases short, with 18 bases between. Per germline, CDR1 SGHRS and CDR2 YFSETQ. The CDR3 covers 14 residues. CDR3 sequence reads: CASSAGGTAKELFF. CDR3 in DNA: TGCGCCAGCAGTGCCGGCGGGACAGCCAAGGAGCTGTTTTTT.

The rearrangement links TRBV9 to TRBJ2-1; D might be TRBD1 (5 bases). CDR1 and CDR2 from the germline V gene are SGDLS and YYNGEE. The CDR3 is 15 residues long. The V end lost 6 bases, the J end lost 0 bases, and 13 bases lay between the germline ends. As DNA, the CDR3 is TGTGCCAGCACGATACAGGCGAACTCCTACAATGAGCAGTTCTTC. This gives the protein CASTIQANSYNEQFF.